The 7 T cell receptor beta chains below were found in one sample sequenced in a study of control samples from healthy donors and cancer patients (dated by TCRdb to the early 2020s). Library prep was done by the immunoSEQ multiplex PCR assay. TCRdb obtained this table from immuneACCESS and retained in-frame rearrangements with V and J assigned. These tables miss some clones; where compared with another copy, unresolved V genes account for less than half of the shortfall, and the remainder is unexplained. The sample yields tens of thousands of clones; around 90% were counted once. The ten largest clones capture roughly a fifth of the sample. Sequencing was performed on PBMCs. The receptors stem from a woman aged 40 to 49 with head and neck cancer.

V and J are TRBV11-1 and TRBJ2-3, with D maybe TRBD2 (5 bases). Germline loops: CDR1 SGHAT, CDR2 FQDESV (reference sequence). CDR3 length: 13 residues. Trimming removed 4 bases at V and 8 bases at J, with 13 bases between. As DNA, the CDR3 is TGTGCCAGCAGCTCAGCGGCGCGGGCTACGCAGTATTTT. This codes for CASSSAARATQYF.

In this sample, this clone turned up a few times. The chain recombines TRBV6-5 with TRBJ1-2, with no clear D. CDR3 length: 12 residues. Germline V gives CDR1 MNHEY, CDR2 SVGAGI. V was shortened by 2 bases and J by 6 bases, with 7 bases between the two germline ends. Here the CDR3 DNA reads TGTGCCAGCAGTTACGTCGAGGATGGCTACACCTTC. It is translated as CASSYVEDGYTF.

The chain links TRBV6-4 to TRBJ1-6; the match to TRBD1 covers 10 bases. The germline V gene encodes CDR1 MRHNA and CDR2 SNTAGT. The CDR3 covers 15 residues. V was pared by 2 bases and J by 10 bases, with 5 bases of the junction left unmatched. The CDR3 region has the DNA TGTGCCAGCAGTGACCGGACAGGGGGAAGCTCACCCCTCCACTTT. It specifies CASSDRTGGSSPLHF.

This clone came up once. V gene TRBV2 combines with J gene TRBJ1-5; tentative D call: TRBD1 (6 bases). Germline CDR1 SNHLY, CDR2 FYNNEI. The CDR3 has 17 residues. V was shortened by 5 bases and J by 0 bases, with 17 bases between the two germline ends. Here the CDR3 DNA reads TGTGCCAGCAGTCGCGGACAGCTTATAGGTAGCAATCAGCCCCAGCATTTT. As protein: CASSRGQLIGSNQPQHF.

The V call is TRBV7-9, the J call TRBJ2-5; D is perhaps TRBD2 (5 bases). V gave up 5 bases and J gave up 1 base, with 11 bases separating them. Germline V CDR1 and CDR2: SEHNR, FQNEAQ (reference sequence). The CDR3 spans 14 residues. Written as DNA, the CDR3 is TGTGCCAGCAGCCACCGGGAAATCCAAGAGACCCAGTACTTC. This codes for CASSHREIQETQYF.

The chain employs TRBV30 and TRBJ2-3; a possible D gene is TRBD1 (5 bases). The CDR3 totals 15 residues. The V end lost 4 bases, the J end lost 2 bases, and 16 bases lay between the germline ends. Looked up from germline, CDR1 is GTSNPN and CDR2 is SVGIG (reference sequence). Written as DNA, the CDR3 is TGTGCCTGGATGTGGAAAGGGGCGATCACAGATACGCAGTATTTT. This encodes CAWMWKGAITDTQYF.

The chain has TRBV2 and TRBJ2-1, with TRBD2 identical over 10 bases. The V gene end was trimmed by 7 bases and the J gene end by 9 bases; junction bases not matched to a gene: 6. Per the germline V gene, CDR1 is SNHLY and CDR2 is FYNNEI. The CDR3 runs to 13 residues. CDR3 coding DNA: TGTGCCAGCAACCCTAGCGGGAGCGTTGAGCAGTTCTTC. Translated, it gives CASNPSGSVEQFF.